The 27 T cell receptor beta chains in this list originate from one sample, sequenced in a study of OX40 agonist ivuxolimab in advanced cancers. Profiling relied on immunoSEQ multiplex PCR, and the TCRdb table lists in-frame clones only, not all of them. The sample holds about 71,000 clones, about 93% seen once. The starting material was CD4+ or CD8+ T cells sorted from blood, obtained in a trial of the OX40 agonist ivuxolimab. These receptors originate from an adult with an advanced solid tumor such as melanoma, head and neck, liver or kidney cancer.

The rearrangement links TRBV25-1 to TRBJ2-1; D gene ambiguous. V shed 5 bases and J shed 0 bases, with 8 bases lying between them. The CDR3 extends over 14 amino acids. Germline CDR1 MGHDK, CDR2 SYGVNS. The CDR3 DNA reads as TGTGCCAGCAGTCTACTTAGCTCCTACAATGAGCAGTTCTTC. Its translation: CASSLLSSYNEQFF.

The chain uses TRBV4-1 and TRBJ2-5, with 7 bases that match TRBD2. The germline V gene has CDR1 MGHRA and CDR2 YSYEKL. Trimming at V came to 4 bases and at J to 4 bases, leaving 6 bases not matched to a gene. This CDR3 has 14 amino acids. The CDR3 loop is CASSPGGVGETQYF. The CDR3 DNA reads TGCGCCAGCAGCCCGGGGGGTGTAGGAGAGACCCAGTACTTC.

This chain connects TRBV30 to TRBJ1-1; maybe TRBD1 (5 bases). In germline, CDR1 is GTSNPN, CDR2 SVGIG (reference sequence). CDR3 length: 11 residues. V lost 5 bases to trimming and J lost 4 bases, with 8 bases between them. The chain's CDR3 is CAWAQGTEAFF. As DNA, the CDR3 is TGTGCCTGGGCCCAGGGCACTGAAGCTTTCTTT.

The chain recombines TRBV6-5 with TRBJ2-1; 7 bases match TRBD2. The V gene's germline CDR1 is MNHEY and CDR2 SVGAGI. The CDR3 is made up of 15 amino acids. The V and J ends lost 2 bases and 4 bases, in that order; junction bases with no gene match: 5. CDR3 amino acids: CASSYGRGTYNEQFF. The CDR3 DNA sequence: TGTGCCAGCAGTTACGGGCGGGGGACTTACAATGAGCAGTTCTTC.

With regard to this clone: One junction end does not reproduce the germline sequence, and a read error may be involved. The rearrangement links TRBV7-6 to TRBJ1-6, with D uncertain. Germline CDR1 is SGHVS and CDR2 is FNYEAQ. This CDR3 spans 17 amino acids. The CDR3 is CASSQDGVEFGDSLLHF. The CDR3 region has the DNA TGTGCCAGCAGCCAAGATGGGGTCGAGTTCGGGGATTCACTCCTCCACTTT.

The rearrangement joins TRBV28 to TRBJ2-7; the D gene is possibly TRBD1 (5 bases). Germline CDR1 reads MDHEN; CDR2 reads SYDVKM. Trimming cost V 3 bases and J 2 bases, with 20 bases left between them. This CDR3 is built from 17 residues. DNA of the CDR3: TGTGCCAGCAGTTTGATGGGCCCCCGGACAAACACCTACGAGCAGTACTTC. Protein sequence: CASSLMGPRTNTYEQYF.

The V gene is TRBV30, the J gene TRBJ1-5; D not resolved. Trimming shortened V by 3 bases and J by 3 bases, and 12 bases separated the two germline ends. Germline V gene sequence: CDR1 GTSNPN, CDR2 SVGIG (reference sequence). The CDR3 spans 14 residues. The CDR3 region is CAWSLVGINQPQHF. CDR3 DNA sequence: TGTGCCTGGAGCTTAGTAGGGATCAATCAGCCCCAGCATTTT.

V gene TRBV6-6 combines with J gene TRBJ2-5; TRBD2 matches at 7 bases. This CDR3 is built from 10 residues. Germline V CDR1 and CDR2: MNHNY, SVGAGI (reference sequence). Germline trimming cut 5 bases from V and 9 bases from J; bases unmatched to any gene: 0. DNA of the CDR3: TGTGCCAGCAGTGCGGGGGCCCAGTACTTC. It codes for CASSAGAQYF.

The gene calls are TRBV7-8 and TRBJ2-1; no firm D call. CDR3 size: 13 residues. Germline-derived CDR1 and CDR2 are SGHVS and FQNEAQ. The V end was cut by 5 bases, the J end by 8 bases, with 13 bases between. The CDR3 protein is CASSHKIVDEQFF. DNA of the CDR3: TGTGCCAGCAGCCACAAGATCGTCGATGAGCAGTTCTTC.

The chain couples TRBV27 to TRBJ2-4; possibly TRBD2 for D (5 bases). The germline gives CDR1 MNHEY, CDR2 SMNVEV (reference sequence). The CDR3 covers 15 residues. V lost 5 bases to trimming and J lost 0 bases, with 11 bases between them. CDR3 protein: CASSPDWLAKNIQYF. The DNA for the CDR3 is TGTGCCAGCAGTCCGGACTGGCTAGCCAAAAACATTCAGTACTTC.

The rearrangement joins TRBV7-6 to TRBJ2-2, with TRBD2 matching 8 bases. Trimming cost V 4 bases and J 2 bases; bases outside gene matches: 15. This CDR3 spans 19 amino acids. CDR1 is SGHVS, CDR2 FNYEAQ, per germline. The CDR3 loop reads CASSSGPLPGGGNTGELFF. Here the CDR3 DNA reads TGTGCCAGCAGCTCCGGGCCTCTTCCCGGGGGGGGAAACACCGGGGAGCTGTTTTTT.

The chain carries TRBV11-2 and TRBJ1-5; tentatively, D is TRBD1 (5 bases). There are 15 residues in the CDR3. V was pared by 0 bases and J by 1 base, with 7 bases between. Germline CDR1 reads SGHAT; CDR2 reads FQNNGV. The chain's CDR3 is CASSLEGRSNQPQHF. The CDR3 nucleotides are TGTGCCAGCAGCTTAGAGGGGCGGAGCAATCAGCCCCAGCATTTT.

The chain joins TRBV5-1 to TRBJ2-7, with 9 nucleotides matching TRBD1. Trimming took 2 bases from V and 5 from J; bases not matched to a gene: 5. The germline gives CDR1 SGHRS, CDR2 YFSETQ. The CDR3 extends over 14 amino acids. In DNA, the CDR3 is TGCGCCAGCAGCTTTTTACAGGGGGCAGACGAGCAGTACTTC. This sequence encodes CASSFLQGADEQYF.

CDR3: CASSPGLAGYPYF. In DNA, the CDR3 is TGTGCCAGCAGCCCGGGACTAGCGGGATACCCGTACTTC. The chain combines TRBV5-4 with TRBJ2-7; 13 bases align to TRBD2. V dropped 4 bases and J dropped 12; count of bases not matched to a gene: 7. From germline, CDR1 is SGHNT and CDR2 YYREEE (reference sequence). This CDR3 region has 13 residues. The full variable domain, completed using reference TRBV5-4 and TRBJ2-7, is ETGVTQSPTHLIKTRGQQVTLRCSSQSGHNTVSWYQQALGQGPQFIFQYYREEENGRGNFPPRFSGLQFPNYSSELNVNALELDDSALYLCASSPGLAGYPYFGPGTRLTVT.

The J gene is TRBJ1-5, the V gene TRBV27; D possibly corresponds to TRBD1 (6 bases). The V gene lost 3 bases and the J gene lost 1 base, with 16 bases spanning the gap. CDR1 MNHEY and CDR2 SMNVEV come from the germline V gene (reference sequence). There are 17 residues in the CDR3. Here the CDR3 reads CASSFEGGGRSNQPQHF. The CDR3 nucleotides are TGTGCCAGCAGTTTTGAAGGGGGTGGTAGGAGCAATCAGCCCCAGCATTTT.

This chain uses TRBV5-4 with TRBJ1-5; 7 nucleotides agree with TRBD1. The trim removed 3 bases at V and 7 bases at J, leaving 4 bases unmatched. The CDR3 loop spans 13 amino acids. In germline, CDR1 is SGHNT, CDR2 YYREEE (reference sequence). The CDR3 bases are TGTGCCAGCAGCTCGGGACAGACCCAGCCCCAGCATTTT. This encodes CASSSGQTQPQHF.

This clone was observed once. The gene calls are TRBV4-2 and TRBJ2-7, with unresolved D. Germline loops: CDR1 LGHNA, CDR2 YNFKEQ. The CDR3 loop spans 12 amino acids. V lost 0 bases to trimming and J lost 5 bases, with 5 bases between them. The CDR3 nucleotides are TGTGCCAGCAGCCAAGATCGAAACGAGCAGTACTTC. This gives the protein CASSQDRNEQYF.

This chain joins TRBV2 and TRBJ1-1, with 7 positions matching TRBD1. Germline trimming cut 8 bases from V and 1 base from J; bases unmatched to any gene: 7. Germline CDR1 and CDR2: SNHLY and FYNNEI. The CDR3 runs to 14 residues. The CDR3 DNA reads TGTGCCAGCTTGCGGACAGGAGGGAACACTGAAGCTTTCTTT. Translated, it gives CASLRTGGNTEAFF.

This clone was observed a single time. The chain joins TRBV7-6 to TRBJ2-5, with 8 positions matching TRBD1. The germline gives CDR1 SGHVS, CDR2 FNYEAQ. The J segment lost 5 bases and the V segment lost 0 bases, leaving 8 bases of the junction unmatched. CDR3 size: 16 residues. The chain's CDR3 is CASSLAPTGVKETQYF. CDR3 nucleotide sequence: TGTGCCAGCAGCTTAGCGCCGACAGGGGTCAAGGAGACCCAGTACTTC.

This chain links TRBV7-9 with TRBJ2-5, with D tentatively TRBD1 (5 bases). Germline V gene lookup returns CDR1 SEHNR and CDR2 FQNEAQ (reference sequence). V was shortened by 3 bases and J by 5 bases, with 16 bases between the two germline ends. This CDR3 contains 15 residues. CDR3 loop: CASSLAGPSRETQYF. The CDR3 bases are TGTGCCAGCAGCTTGGCAGGGCCCTCCAGGGAGACCCAGTACTTC.

The table lists this clone with a count of one. The chain uses TRBV5-4 and TRBJ1-1; the D is unclear. Germline lookup yields CDR1 SGHNT and CDR2 YYREEE (reference sequence). This CDR3 is 14 amino acids long. Trimming took off 2 bases at V and 1 base at J, with 9 bases between the two ends. The CDR3 is CASSFGRTNTEAFF. As DNA, the CDR3 is TGTGCCAGCAGCTTTGGTAGGACGAACACTGAAGCTTTCTTT.

This chain links TRBV5-6 with TRBJ2-5; 9 positions match TRBD1. The ends lost 1 base at V and 4 bases at J; junction bases unmatched: 8. CDR1 and CDR2 from the germline V gene are SGHDT and YYEEEE. This CDR3 contains 16 residues. DNA of the CDR3: TGTGCCAGCAGCTTGATACCGGACAGGGGATCAGAGACCCAGTACTTC. Residues: CASSLIPDRGSETQYF.

CDR3 loop: CASSTREASGSYEQYF. CDR3 DNA sequence: TGTGCCAGCAGTACCCGGGAGGCTAGCGGGAGCTACGAGCAGTACTTC. The chain uses TRBV28 and TRBJ2-7; TRBD2 aligns across 10 bases. Losses at the gene ends were 5 bases for V and 3 bases for J; bases not matched to a gene: 10. Germline V gene data show CDR1 as MDHEN and CDR2 as SYDVKM. The CDR3 has 16 residues.

This chain connects TRBV14 to TRBJ2-1; 11 nucleotides line up with TRBD2. This CDR3 has 15 residues. The V segment lost 8 bases and the J segment 0 bases; nucleotides outside the gene matches: 3. From germline, CDR1 is SGHDN and CDR2 FVKESK. The CDR3 bases are TGTGCCAGCCGCCTAGCGGGGGGCTCCTACAATGAGCAGTTCTTC. Residues: CASRLAGGSYNEQFF.

The rearrangement joins TRBV9 to TRBJ2-1; 16 bases agree with TRBD2. The V gene's germline CDR1 is SGDLS and CDR2 YYNGEE. This CDR3 is 17 amino acids long. V shed 1 base and J 8 bases; nucleotides not matched to a gene: 6. CDR3 protein: CASSVRGLAGGDDEQFF. CDR3 nucleotides: TGTGCCAGCAGCGTAAGGGGACTAGCGGGAGGGGACGATGAGCAGTTCTTC.

The V and J genes are TRBV25-1 and TRBJ2-1; D is uncertain. V was shortened by 3 bases and J by 4 bases, with 10 bases between the two germline ends. The CDR3 is 14 residues long. CDR1 and CDR2 from the germline V gene are MGHDK and SYGVNS. The CDR3 reads CASSDSRFYNEQFF. CDR3 DNA sequence: TGTGCCAGCAGTGATTCCAGGTTTTACAATGAGCAGTTCTTC.

The V gene is TRBV10-2, the J gene TRBJ2-7; D could derive from TRBD1 or TRBD2 (5 bases each). V lost 7 bases, J lost 3 bases, and 19 bases lay in between. The CDR3 contains 15 residues. CDR1 and CDR2 (germline): WSHSY, SAAADI. CDR3 nucleotide sequence: TGCGCCAGCATAAAGACGGGACCGCCACTCTACGAGCAGTACTTC. This gives the protein CASIKTGPPLYEQYF.